The 25 T cell receptor beta chains below come from one sample, sequenced in a study of blood T cells in healthy people across ages. Primed by a sample-barcoded 5' primer and a J-beta primer mix, a second PCR proceeded for roughly 7 to 12 cycles. MiXCR was run by TCRdb on the 5' RACE reads, yielding one entry per CDR3 protein. The sample carries fewer than 1.5 million distinct CDR3 sequences, approximately 40% recorded once. The sequencing sample was made of blood. These receptors were collected from a woman aged 18 to 35 in good health.

In the case of this clonotype: Sequence at one end of the junction differs from germline and may be a read error. The chain employs TRBV20-1 and TRBJ1-4, with TRBD1 as a possible D gene (5 bases). Germline V gene data show CDR1 as DFQATT and CDR2 as SNEGSKA (reference sequence). CDR3 length equals 15 residues. The CDR3 is CSALMRRGTDEKLFF. The DNA of the CDR3 is TGCAGTGCTCTAATGAGGAGGGGAACTGATGAAAAACTGTTTTTT.

This clonotype turned up a few times. CDR3 protein: CASSPPTVNSPLHF. The CDR3 bases are TGTGCCAGCAGCCCGCCGACGGTTAATTCACCCCTCCACTTT. V gene TRBV3-1 combines with J gene TRBJ1-6; no clear D. V was clipped by 4 bases and J by 6 bases, with 10 bases between them. This CDR3 is 14 amino acids long. CDR1 is LGHDT, CDR2 YNNKEL, per germline (reference sequence).

The gene calls are TRBV12-3 or TRBV12-4 and TRBJ2-3, with 11 positions matching TRBD2. This CDR3 has 16 amino acids. The junction had 8 bases not matched to a gene; V was cut back by 7 bases and J by 2 bases. CDR3 nucleotide sequence: TGTGCCAGCACCGTGGGACTAGCGGAATCCACAGATACGCAGTATTTT. This translates into CASTVGLAESTDTQYF.

This clonotype turned up a few times. This chain's CDR3 is CAISDPKHGGYTF. The CDR3 coding sequence is TGTGCCATCAGTGACCCTAAGCACGGCGGCTACACCTTC. The V call is TRBV10-3, the J call TRBJ1-2; D ambiguous. Trimming shortened V by 3 bases and J by 8 bases, and 13 bases separated the two germline ends. Germline CDR1 and CDR2: ENHRY and SYGVKD. The CDR3 has 13 residues.

This clonotype has only a few counts. The chain joins TRBV6-6 to TRBJ2-5, with no clear D. The tail of the sequence fits TRBJ2-7 better, so the J call may be wrong. The CDR3 runs 15 residues. The V gene's germline CDR1 is MNHNY and CDR2 SVGAGI (reference sequence). The CDR3 nucleotides read TGTGCCAGCAGTTACGAAGCAGGTCTAACCTACGAGCAGTACTTC. It codes for CASSYEAGLTYEQYF.

The genes are TRBV15 and TRBJ1-1; no reliable D call. V was shortened by 1 base and J by 4 bases, with 13 bases between the two germline ends. The CDR3 covers 15 residues. CDR1 LNHNV and CDR2 YYDKDF come from the germline V gene (reference sequence). This CDR3 reads CATSRVVGPGTEAFF. The CDR3 DNA sequence: TGTGCCACCAGCAGAGTTGTCGGACCTGGCACTGAAGCTTTCTTT. The full variable domain, in which reference TRBV15 and TRBJ1-1 provide the parts outside the CDR3, is DAMVIQNPRYQVTQFGKPVTLSCSQTLNHNVMYWYQQKSSQAPKLLFHYYDKDFNNEADTPDNFQSRRPNTSFCFLDIRSPGLGDTAMYLCATSRVVGPGTEAFFGQGTRLTVV.

V and J are TRBV29-1 and TRBJ2-1; D uncertain. The CDR3 length is 13 residues. V lost 3 bases to trimming and J lost 6 bases, with 12 bases between them. Germline assignment: CDR1 SQVTM and CDR2 ANQGSEA. For the CDR3, the DNA is TGCAGCGTTGAGAAAGACGGATCCAATGAGCAGTTCTTC. This sequence encodes CSVEKDGSNEQFF.

Only one count was recorded for this clonotype. One end of the junction varies from germline; a read error may be responsible. This chain uses TRBV27 with TRBJ1-5, with D unclear. The CDR3 is made up of 12 amino acids. Germline loops: CDR1 MNHEY, CDR2 SMNVEV (reference sequence). CDR3 sequence reads: CARSLLGQPQHF. CDR3 coding DNA: TGTGCCCGCAGTTTATTAGGCCAGCCCCAGCATTTT.

The sample holds a few counts of this clonotype. V is TRBV20-1 and J is TRBJ2-7; D is undetermined. The J call is doubtful: the DNA matches TRBJ2-5 better. Germline CDR1 DFQATT, CDR2 SNEGSKA (reference sequence). The CDR3 contains 13 residues. DNA for the CDR3: TGCAGTGCGCCGAACGGTGCTTTAGAGACCCAGTACTTC. Translating gives CSAPNGALETQYF.

This chain connects TRBV12-3 or TRBV12-4 to TRBJ1-3, with D possibly matching TRBD1 (6 bases). The CDR3 totals 21 residues. V was shortened by 9 bases and J by 0 bases, with 33 bases between the two germline ends. The CDR3 bases are TGTGCCAGTCGTTTAAGCAGCCCCGGAAATATAGGACAGTTCTCTGGAAACACCATATATTTT. This codes for CASRLSSPGNIGQFSGNTIYF.

The chain uses TRBV4-1 and TRBJ1-2; 7 bases line up with TRBD1. This CDR3 is built from 14 residues. Germline V lookup: CDR1 MGHRA, CDR2 YSYEKL. V lost 4 bases and J lost 1; bases outside the gene matches: 3. CDR3 sequence (DNA): TGCGCCAGCAGCCCCGGGGACAGTAACTATGGCTACACCTTC. Protein product: CASSPGDSNYGYTF.

The table lists this clonotype with a count of one. This chain connects TRBV10-3 to TRBJ1-1; 8 positions match TRBD1. Unmatched junction bases numbered 11, after V lost 4 bases and J lost 4 bases. The germline V gene has CDR1 ENHRY and CDR2 SYGVKD. The CDR3 loop spans 16 amino acids. The chain's CDR3 is CAISGLTGAGSTEAFF. The CDR3, as DNA: TGTGCCATCAGTGGTTTGACAGGGGCGGGGAGCACTGAAGCTTTCTTT.

This clonotype was counted between two and nine times. CDR3 loop: CSAHGLAGEQETQYF. Here the CDR3 DNA reads TGCAGTGCGCACGGTCTAGCGGGAGAGCAAGAGACCCAGTACTTC. V gene TRBV20-1 combines with J gene TRBJ2-5; TRBD2 aligns across 10 bases. With 6 bases clipped from V and 2 bases from J, the junction kept 9 bases outside the gene matches. This CDR3 is 15 amino acids long. Germline V lookup: CDR1 DFQATT, CDR2 SNEGSKA (reference sequence).

The chain recombines TRBV11-2 with TRBJ2-1, with 9 bases that match TRBD2. With the DNA end fitting TRBJ2-7 better, the J assignment may be wrong. The V gene's germline CDR1 is SGHAT and CDR2 FQNNGV. This CDR3 contains 16 residues. The CDR3 DNA follows: TGTGCCAGCAGCTCCCGGACTAGCGCTGAGTACAATGAGCAGTACTTC. It codes for CASSSRTSAEYNEQYF.

This clonotype was counted a few times. The genes are TRBV5-1 and TRBJ1-5; D gene ambiguous. The CDR3 runs 17 residues. In germline, CDR1 is SGHRS, CDR2 YFSETQ. Trimming took off 0 bases at V and 2 bases at J, with 15 bases between the two ends. CDR3 in DNA: TGCGCCAGCAGCTTGGCCGGGATCGGTAACGGCAATCAGCCCCAGCATTTT. Encoded protein: CASSLAGIGNGNQPQHF. The whole variable domain, filled in from reference TRBV5-1 and TRBJ1-5, reads KAGVTQTPRYLIKTRGQQVTLSCSPISGHRSVSWYQQTPGQGLQFLFEYFSETQRNKGNFPGRFSGRQFSNSRSEMNVSTLELGDSALYLCASSLAGIGNGNQPQHFGDGTRLSIL.

This clonotype was recorded only once. The chain recombines TRBV28 with TRBJ2-5; D possibly matches TRBD1 or TRBD2 (6 bases each). Matching the DNA end better, TRBJ2-7 makes the J call doubtful. Germline assignment: CDR1 MDHEN and CDR2 SYDVKM. This CDR3 comprises 13 residues. In nucleotides, the CDR3 is TGTGCCAGCAGTTTCCCGAAGGGGGGCGAGCAGTACTTC. Protein product: CASSFPKGGEQYF.

This clonotype was seen once. The chain recombines TRBV2 with TRBJ1-1; perhaps TRBD1 as D (5 bases). V was clipped by 8 bases and J by 3 bases, with 13 bases between them. CDR1 is SNHLY and CDR2 is FYNNEI in the germline V gene. The CDR3 loop spans 13 amino acids. Here the CDR3 reads CASGGVADTEAFF. For the CDR3, the DNA is TGTGCCAGCGGAGGGGTGGCGGACACTGAAGCTTTCTTT.

This clonotype was observed once. The chain employs TRBV10-3 and TRBJ1-1; D perhaps matches TRBD1 (5 bases). The V gene's germline CDR1 is ENHRY and CDR2 SYGVKD. This CDR3 contains 14 residues. The V end lost 6 bases, the J end lost 1 base, and 12 bases lay between the germline ends. CDR3 nucleotide sequence: TGTGCCATCAGGCCGGGACGGGAGAACACTGAAGCTTTCTTT. Translated, it gives CAIRPGRENTEAFF.

This chain joins TRBV3-1 and TRBJ2-3; D is unresolved. The V gene's germline CDR1 is LGHDT and CDR2 YNNKEL (reference sequence). Trimming left V 4 bases short and J 2 bases short, with 16 bases between. The CDR3 is 16 amino acids. CDR3 nucleotides: TGTGCCAGCAGCCCCTCTCCCCAAGGTGTCACAGATACGCAGTATTTT. Protein sequence: CASSPSPQGVTDTQYF.

DNA for the CDR3: TGTGCCAGCAGCTCCGCGGTGGGGCTCAATCAGCCCCAGCATTTT. Its translation is CASSSAVGLNQPQHF. The chain is built from TRBV2 and TRBJ1-5; tentative D call: TRBD1 (5 bases). The ends were cut back, 6 bases at V and 3 bases at J, with 15 bases in the middle. Germline CDR1 SNHLY, CDR2 FYNNEI. This CDR3 has 15 amino acids.

The CDR3 coding sequence is TGTGCCAGCACTCCAGGGTATCCGAATGAAAAACTGTTTTTT. Amino acids: CASTPGYPNEKLFF. The chain employs TRBV6-5 and TRBJ1-4, with D possibly TRBD1 on 5 matching bases. The V and J ends lost 7 bases and 5 bases respectively, with 14 bases between them. This CDR3 is 14 amino acids long. Germline assignment: CDR1 MNHEY and CDR2 SVGAGI.

The V gene is TRBV3-1, the J gene TRBJ2-7; 7 bases are a match to TRBD2. The CDR3 sequence is 17 residues long. The germline V gene has CDR1 LGHDT and CDR2 YNNKEL (reference sequence). J gave up 1 base and V 4 bases, and 13 bases lay outside the gene matches. DNA of the CDR3: TGTGCCAGCAGCCGGGGCCTAGCGGACGTTCCTTCCTACGAGCAGTACTTC. Its translation: CASSRGLADVPSYEQYF.

The chain is built from TRBV12-3 or TRBV12-4 and TRBJ2-4; perhaps TRBD2 as D (5 bases). Matching the DNA end better, TRBJ2-5 makes the J call doubtful. CDR3 size: 13 residues. CDR3 sequence reads: CASSFGNAGTQYF. CDR3 in DNA: TGTGCCAGCAGTTTTGGCAACGCGGGGACCCAGTACTTC.

This clonotype has just a few counts. The chain has TRBV14 and TRBJ2-7; D is uncertain. Germline V gene sequence: CDR1 SGHDN, CDR2 FVKESK. CDR3 size: 12 residues. Trimming stripped 3 bases from V and 3 bases from J, with 6 bases between. The chain's CDR3 is CASSQHGYEQYF. In DNA, the CDR3 is TGTGCCAGCAGCCAGCACGGCTACGAGCAGTACTTC.

The chain recombines TRBV7-8 with TRBJ1-5; a possible D gene is TRBD1 (5 bases). Trimming took off 1 base at V and 9 bases at J, with 19 bases between the two ends. Per the germline V gene, CDR1 is SGHVS and CDR2 is FQNEAQ. CDR3 length: 16 amino acids. The DNA for the CDR3 is TGTGCCAGCAGCTTAGGGGCTGGGGCGCTCGGGTGGCCCCAGCATTTT. Translating it yields CASSLGAGALGWPQHF.